Following are 32 T cell receptor beta chains from one sample sequenced in a study of control samples from healthy donors and cancer patients. Some clones are missing from TCRdb's copy, which holds only in-frame ones; the method was immunoSEQ multiplex PCR. Of more than 110,000 clones listed, less than 90% are singletons. The sequenced sample consisted of blood. The receptors originated from a woman aged 25 to 39 in good health.

V usage is TRBV5-1 and J usage is TRBJ1-6; possibly TRBD1 for D (6 bases). Germline CDR1 reads SGHRS; CDR2 reads YFSETQ. The CDR3 contains 15 residues. V was clipped by 0 bases and J by 5 bases, with 9 bases between them. The CDR3 here is CASSLADSDNSPLHF. Here the CDR3 DNA reads TGCGCCAGCAGCTTGGCGGACAGCGATAATTCACCCCTCCACTTT.

The sample holds a few counts of this clone. The chain combines TRBV29-1 with TRBJ1-2, with unresolved D. This CDR3 comprises 13 residues. Per the germline V gene, CDR1 is SQVTM and CDR2 is ANQGSEA. Trimming took 2 bases from V and 0 from J, leaving 7 bases between them. CDR3 in amino acids: CSVELSANYGYTF. Here the CDR3 DNA reads TGCAGCGTTGAATTGTCAGCTAACTATGGCTACACCTTC.

This chain joins TRBV19 and TRBJ1-2, with 7 bases lining up with TRBD1. With 6 bases clipped from V and 3 bases from J, the junction kept 16 bases outside the gene matches. The CDR3 spans 17 residues. CDR1 is LNHDA and CDR2 is SQIVND in the germline V gene (reference sequence). The CDR3 coding sequence is TGTGCCAGTAGCCCGAACCGGGACAGACAACTTCACTATGGCTACACCTTC. It yields the protein CASSPNRDRQLHYGYTF. The full variable domain, completed using reference TRBV19 and TRBJ1-2, is DGGITQSPKYLFRKEGQNVTLSCEQNLNHDAMYWYRQDPGQGLRLIYYSQIVNDFQKGDIAEGYSVSREKKESFPLTVTSAQKNPTAFYLCASSPNRDRQLHYGYTFGSGTRLTVV.

This chain links TRBV5-1 with TRBJ2-3; D possibly corresponds to TRBD2 (6 bases). V shed 3 bases and J shed 2 bases, with 19 bases lying between them. This CDR3 is built from 17 residues. Germline lookup yields CDR1 SGHRS and CDR2 YFSETQ. The CDR3 here is CASSSKRLGGNTDTQYF. DNA of the CDR3: TGCGCCAGCAGCTCGAAACGACTAGGCGGGAACACAGATACGCAGTATTTT.

There are a few counts of this clone. V gene TRBV2 combines with J gene TRBJ1-4, with TRBD1 as a possible D gene (5 bases). Trimming removed 4 bases at V and 4 bases at J, with 10 bases between. The germline V gene encodes CDR1 SNHLY and CDR2 FYNNEI. This CDR3 has 14 amino acids. CDR3 sequence: CASSGQRFNEKLFF. The DNA for the CDR3 is TGTGCCAGCAGTGGACAGCGCTTTAATGAAAAACTGTTTTTT.

The chain links TRBV7-2 to TRBJ2-7; tentative D call: TRBD1 (7 bases). This CDR3 has 15 residues. CDR1 and CDR2 from the germline V gene are SGHTA and FQGNSA. Trimming shortened V by 5 bases and J by 6 bases, and 20 bases separated the two germline ends. The CDR3 loop is CASSPGGSITTEQYF. The CDR3 nucleotides read TGTGCCAGCAGCCCAGGGGGGTCTATCACAACCGAGCAGTACTTC.

The V and J genes are TRBV27 and TRBJ2-3, with D maybe TRBD1 (6 bases). The V gene lost 7 bases and the J gene lost 8 bases, with 25 bases spanning the gap. The CDR3 runs to 16 residues. Germline CDR1 and CDR2: MNHEY and SMNVEV (reference sequence). The CDR3 sequence is CASITLDSPFNGTQYF. CDR3 nucleotide sequence: TGTGCCAGCATCACTCTGGACAGCCCATTTAATGGTACGCAGTATTTT.

In regard to this clone: A read error may produce the germline difference seen at one junction end. The rearrangement links TRBV6-5 to TRBJ2-7; D could derive from TRBD1 or TRBD2 (5 bases each). This CDR3 region has 12 residues. Germline V gene sequence: CDR1 MNHEY, CDR2 SVGAGI. The CDR3 region is CASSQTGTGRNF. The CDR3, as DNA: TGTGCCAGCAGTCAAACCGGGACGGGAAGGAACTTC.

The chain combines TRBV7-8 with TRBJ2-2; D is perhaps TRBD1 (5 bases). V lost 7 bases and J lost 0, with 9 bases in between. The CDR3 consists of 14 residues. The germline CDR1 and CDR2 sequences are SGHVS and FQNEAQ. The CDR3 spells CASTQETNTGELFF. The DNA for the CDR3 is TGTGCCAGCACACAGGAGACGAACACCGGGGAGCTGTTTTTT.

The rearrangement joins TRBV4-1 to TRBJ2-3, with 7 nucleotides matching TRBD1. Germline values: CDR1 MGHRA, CDR2 YSYEKL. There are 15 residues in the CDR3. The V segment lost 4 bases and the J segment 3 bases; nucleotides outside the gene matches: 7. The CDR3: CASSRRQGETDTQYF. CDR3 DNA sequence: TGCGCCAGCAGCCGGAGGCAGGGGGAGACAGATACGCAGTATTTT.

In its sample, this clone was seen once. This sequence joins TRBV5-1 and TRBJ1-4, with D unclear. With 4 bases removed from V and 7 bases from J, the gap between germline ends came to 17 bases. The CDR3 contains 15 residues. The germline V gene encodes CDR1 SGHRS and CDR2 YFSETQ. CDR3 bases: TGCGCCAGCAGCAATCAGAACACTGGGCGTGAAAAACTGTTTTTT. Its translation is CASSNQNTGREKLFF.

V and J are TRBV9 and TRBJ2-3, with D perhaps TRBD1 or TRBD2 (5 bases each). Germline CDR1 reads SGDLS; CDR2 reads YYNGEE. V was shortened by 3 bases and J by 2 bases, with 16 bases between the two germline ends. CDR3 length equals 16 residues. CDR3 sequence (DNA): TGTGCCAGCAGCGCCGAACCGGGACGGGCCACAGATACGCAGTATTTT. Protein product: CASSAEPGRATDTQYF.

The chain recombines TRBV7-3 with TRBJ2-1, with 7 bases aligning to TRBD1. In germline, CDR1 is SGHTA, CDR2 FQGTGA. V lost 2 bases, J lost 5 bases, and 9 bases stayed unmatched. This CDR3 has 16 residues. This CDR3 is CASSLGGRDRNNEQFF. The CDR3, as DNA: TGTGCCAGCAGCTTAGGGGGACGGGACAGAAACAATGAGCAGTTCTTC.

This clone was counted between two and nine times. The gene calls are TRBV4-2 and TRBJ2-1, with D hard to call. This CDR3 region has 11 residues. CDR1 LGHNA and CDR2 YNFKEQ come from the germline V gene. Trimming left V 0 bases short and J 10 bases short, with 4 bases between. This chain's CDR3 is CASSQDREQFF. The CDR3 DNA reads TGTGCCAGCAGCCAAGATAGGGAGCAGTTCTTC.

V gene TRBV29-1 combines with J gene TRBJ2-7; TRBD1 matches at 7 bases. Germline V gene sequence: CDR1 SQVTM, CDR2 ANQGSEA. This CDR3 is 12 amino acids long. Trimming removed 2 bases from V and 4 bases from J; junction bases left unmatched: 2. The CDR3 loop is CSVEKTGYEQYF. In nucleotides, the CDR3 is TGCAGCGTTGAAAAGACAGGGTACGAGCAGTACTTC.

The J gene is TRBJ2-5, the V gene TRBV6-5; possibly TRBD1 for D (6 bases). V lost 6 bases and J 5 bases, leaving 16 bases between the germline ends. The CDR3 length is 14 residues. CDR1 MNHEY and CDR2 SVGAGI come from the germline V gene. The CDR3 loop reads CASSRGGLTETQYF. The DNA of the CDR3 is TGTGCCAGCAGCCGAGGGGGTCTTACGGAGACCCAGTACTTC.

The chain joins TRBV18 to TRBJ1-1; the D is unclear. There are 14 residues in the CDR3. Germline V gene sequence: CDR1 KGHSH, CDR2 LQKENI. With 1 base removed from V and 3 bases from J, the gap between germline ends came to 9 bases. The CDR3 region has the DNA TGTGCCAGCTCACCACGGGCAGGAGACACTGAAGCTTTCTTT. Amino acids: CASSPRAGDTEAFF.

The chain is built from TRBV5-6 and TRBJ2-3, with D perhaps TRBD2 (5 bases). CDR3 length: 16 amino acids. The V end lost 0 bases, the J end lost 4 bases, and 15 bases lay between the germline ends. Germline assignment: CDR1 SGHDT and CDR2 YYEEEE. CDR3 DNA: TGTGCCAGCAGCTTGGGAGGAGGCGGGTGGTCAGATACGCAGTATTTT. Its translation is CASSLGGGGWSDTQYF.

The DNA for the CDR3 is TGTGCCAGCACCCAGGGAGCGGGAGGCACAAATGAGCAGTTCTTC. Encoded protein: CASTQGAGGTNEQFF. V gene TRBV4-2 combines with J gene TRBJ2-1; 9 bases map to TRBD2. The CDR3 sequence is 15 residues long. The germline V gene encodes CDR1 LGHNA and CDR2 YNFKEQ. J gave up 7 bases and V 7 bases, and 11 bases lay outside the gene matches.

The chain uses TRBV5-1 and TRBJ2-7; a possible D gene is TRBD2 (5 bases). V was cut by 5 bases and J by 2 bases, with 8 bases left in between. This CDR3 region has 12 residues. Germline V lookup: CDR1 SGHRS, CDR2 YFSETQ. CDR3 sequence (DNA): TGCGCCAGCAGGGACGGGACCTACGAGCAGTACTTC. Encoded protein: CASRDGTYEQYF.

The chain joins TRBV19 to TRBJ2-3, with a tentative D call TRBD1 (5 bases). Trimming removed 6 bases from V and 7 bases from J, with 20 bases in between. Germline lookup yields CDR1 LNHDA and CDR2 SQIVND (reference sequence). This CDR3 spans 15 amino acids. CDR3 DNA: TGTGCCAGTAGATGGAGTGGGGCCGAACTCAATACGCAGTATTTT. This translates into CASRWSGAELNTQYF.

This sequence joins TRBV30 and TRBJ1-1; D gene unclear. The germline gives CDR1 GTSNPN, CDR2 SVGIG (reference sequence). Trimming removed 2 bases from V and 7 bases from J, with 8 bases in between. The CDR3 totals 11 residues. The CDR3 spells CAWSPTREAFF. In DNA, the CDR3 is TGTGCCTGGAGTCCTACGCGTGAAGCTTTCTTT. Drawing the rest from reference TRBV30 and TRBJ1-1, the complete variable domain is SQTIHQWPATLVQPVGSPLSLECTVEGTSNPNLYWYRQAAGRGLQLLFYSVGIGQISSEVPQNLSASRPQDRQFILSSKKLLLSDSGFYLCAWSPTREAFFGQGTRLTVV.

The chain uses TRBV19 and TRBJ2-7, with D perhaps TRBD2 (5 bases). The germline gives CDR1 LNHDA, CDR2 SQIVND (reference sequence). Trimming took 5 bases from V and 3 from J, leaving 11 bases between them. The CDR3 totals 13 residues. In DNA, the CDR3 is TGTGCCAGTAGTCCCGGGGTTTTCTACGAGCAGTACTTC. It codes for CASSPGVFYEQYF.

The chain employs TRBV2 and TRBJ2-4, with 10 bases lining up with TRBD2. The junction had 9 bases not matched to a gene; V was cut back by 1 base and J by 6 bases. The length of the CDR3 is 17 residues. Germline CDR1 SNHLY, CDR2 FYNNEI. The CDR3 is CASSEVNSGRSSNIQYF. DNA for the CDR3: TGTGCCAGCAGTGAAGTCAATAGCGGGAGGTCCTCAAACATTCAGTACTTC.

The chain uses TRBV28 and TRBJ1-1; D may be TRBD1 (6 bases). V was clipped by 5 bases and J by 1 base, with 20 bases between them. The CDR3 totals 17 residues. Germline V gives CDR1 MDHEN, CDR2 SYDVKM. CDR3 in DNA: TGTGCCAGCAGTCCCATCCGATGGGGGCAATCGAACACTGAAGCTTTCTTT. It yields the protein CASSPIRWGQSNTEAFF.

The chain links TRBV20-1 to TRBJ1-4; D is ambiguous. CDR3 size: 11 residues. CDR1 and CDR2 from the germline V gene are DFQATT and SNEGSKA (reference sequence). V gave up 4 bases and J gave up 6 bases, with 6 bases separating them. The CDR3 spells CSAKGDEKLFF. The CDR3 DNA follows: TGCAGTGCTAAAGGAGATGAAAAACTGTTTTTT.

The chain uses TRBV9 and TRBJ1-3, with TRBD1 matching 7 bases. V shed 4 bases, J shed 4 bases, and the junction held 2 bases outside the gene matches. Germline V gene data show CDR1 as SGDLS and CDR2 as YYNGEE. There are 13 residues in the CDR3. The CDR3 nucleotides read TGTGCCAGCAGCATGGACAGGGGAAACACCATATATTTT. Translation gives CASSMDRGNTIYF.

The chain couples TRBV5-6 to TRBJ1-4, with 9 bases lining up with TRBD1. This CDR3 comprises 15 residues. Germline V gene data show CDR1 as SGHDT and CDR2 as YYEEEE. V lost 3 bases, J lost 7 bases, and 7 bases stayed unmatched. The CDR3 region has the DNA TGTGCCAGCAGCTGGGGGACAGGGAGGGCTGAAAAACTGTTTTTT. This encodes CASSWGTGRAEKLFF.

The gene calls are TRBV7-6 and TRBJ1-5; 8 nucleotides match TRBD1. This CDR3 region has 13 residues. Trimming removed 8 bases from V and 8 bases from J; junction bases left unmatched: 8. Germline V gene sequence: CDR1 SGHVS, CDR2 FNYEAQ. The CDR3 spells CASSTGQGKPQHF. The CDR3, as DNA: TGTGCCAGCTCAACCGGACAGGGAAAGCCCCAGCATTTT.

The J gene is TRBJ1-5, the V gene TRBV30; D is perhaps TRBD1 (6 bases). The germline CDR1 and CDR2 sequences are GTSNPN and SVGIG (reference sequence). The V end was cut by 3 bases, the J end by 3 bases, with 12 bases between. The CDR3 totals 14 residues. The CDR3 DNA reads TGTGCCTGGAGCACGGGGGGGCTCAATCAGCCCCAGCATTTT. Translation: CAWSTGGLNQPQHF.

The chain couples TRBV12-3 or TRBV12-4 to TRBJ2-2; tentatively, D is TRBD1 (5 bases). This CDR3 has 13 amino acids. Trimming took 8 bases from V and 1 from J, leaving 8 bases between them. The CDR3 loop reads CASVQENTGELFF. The CDR3 nucleotides are TGTGCCAGCGTACAGGAGAACACCGGGGAGCTGTTTTTT.

Only one count was recorded for this clone. V usage is TRBV12-3 or TRBV12-4 and J usage is TRBJ1-1; TRBD1 might be the D (6 bases). CDR3 size: 13 residues. V was trimmed by 6 bases and J by 2 bases, leaving 10 bases between them. In nucleotides, the CDR3 is TGTGCCAGCAGCCTACAGGGAAACACTGAAGCTTTCTTT. This encodes CASSLQGNTEAFF.